The subject of this entry is one T cell receptor (beta chain). Germline V gives CDR1 MNHEY, CDR2 SMNVEV (reference sequence). The V gene end was trimmed by 4 bases and the J gene end by 1 base; junction bases not matched to a gene: 9. The CDR3 is 16 residues long. As originally analysed: Cell counts per sample came from amplifying reference gene primers. Method: immunoSEQ multiplex PCR; TCRdb's copy keeps in-frame clones and lacks some. For V, J and clone size, that table is used; D and trimming come from the DNA. The sample records about 180,000 clones, 80% to 90% being singletons. The data were obtained in a study of blood T cell repertoires in COVID-19. Study-level information: COVID-19 samples, acute and convalescent, were from the United States, Italy and Spain. From T cells, B-cell-depleted T cells, or PBMCs came the material, which was cDNA or gDNA.

Categorization into cohorts depended on clinical history that participants reported. The chain uses TRBV27 and TRBJ2-7; 8 nucleotides align to TRBD2. This sequence was found in a woman aged 18-29 years who had recovered from COVID-19. Material for sequencing was PBMCs or T cells enriched from blood (not recorded which). CDR3 in DNA: TGTGCCAGCAGTTCCCGTATAGCGGGGCCATCCTACGAGCAGTACTTC. This sequence encodes CASSSRIAGPSYEQYF.